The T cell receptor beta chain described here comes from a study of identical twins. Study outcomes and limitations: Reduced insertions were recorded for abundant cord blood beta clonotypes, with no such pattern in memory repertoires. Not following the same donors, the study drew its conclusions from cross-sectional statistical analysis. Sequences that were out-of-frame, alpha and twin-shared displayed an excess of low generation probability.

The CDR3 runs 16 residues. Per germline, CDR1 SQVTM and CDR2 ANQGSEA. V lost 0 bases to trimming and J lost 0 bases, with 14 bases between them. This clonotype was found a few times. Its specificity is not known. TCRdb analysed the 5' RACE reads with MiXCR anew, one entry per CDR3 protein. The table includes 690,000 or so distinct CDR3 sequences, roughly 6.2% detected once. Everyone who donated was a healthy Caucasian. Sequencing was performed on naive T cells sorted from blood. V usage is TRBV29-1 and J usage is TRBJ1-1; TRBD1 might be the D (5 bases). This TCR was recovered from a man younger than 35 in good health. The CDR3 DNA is TGCAGCGTTGAAGACTCTCGGGGCATACTGAACACTGAAGCTTTCTTT. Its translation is CSVEDSRGILNTEAFF.